This note documents a single T cell receptor (beta chain) sequence. The antigen is undetermined. V was shortened by 5 bases and J by 3 bases, with 14 bases between the two germline ends. The CDR3 length is 14 residues. CDR1 is SGHTA, CDR2 FQGNSA, per germline. Clones were sequenced by immunoSEQ multiplex PCR, and TCRdb holds only the in-frame ones, with some missing. The data show 12,000 or so clones, 80% to 85% seen once. The data were taken from a study of OX40 agonist ivuxolimab in advanced cancers. Whole-study context: Cohort: 65% to 90% men, mean age approximately 60, aged about 23 to 79. Study outcomes and limitations: Fewer expanded clones were found on average in CD4+ than in CD8+ T cells.

This sequence was found in an adult with an advanced solid tumor such as melanoma, head and neck, liver or kidney cancer. Sequences were derived from CD4+ or CD8+ T cells sorted from blood, sampled in a trial of the OX40 agonist ivuxolimab. The chain recombines TRBV7-2 with TRBJ2-7, with a weak D call TRBD1 (6 bases). The CDR3 reads CASSQTGTYYEQYF. The CDR3 nucleotides are TGTGCCAGCAGCCAGACTGGGACATACTACGAGCAGTACTTC. Full variable domain (remainder filled in from reference TRBV7-2 and TRBJ2-7): GAGVSQSPSNKVTEKGKDVELRCDPISGHTALYWYRQSLGQGLEFLIYFQGNSAPDKSGLPSDRFSAERTGGSVSTLTIQRTQQEDSAVYLCASSQTGTYYEQYFGPGTRLTVT.